This entry features one T cell receptor beta chain sequence. What it recognizes is unknown. CD4+ cell separation produced CD45RA+ naive and CD45RA-negative memory subsets. The data were taken from a study of shared clonotypes between healthy human individuals. Study-level information: Three CD4 naive, three CD4 memory, two CD8 naive and one CD8 memory plate were used per donor.

The study's findings and limits: Generation probabilities were higher for clonotypes shared across all four sorted-subset donors than for unshared ones. Only blood was sampled; tissue repertoires likely differ.

Germline CDR1 MNHNS, CDR2 SASEGT. The CDR3 loop spans 13 amino acids. Germline trimming cut 6 bases from V and 5 bases from J; bases unmatched to any gene: 6. TCRdb's copy holds only in-frame clones and misses some; the assay was immunoSEQ multiplex PCR. The table has over 850,000 clones, around 78% seen once. The chain links TRBV6-1 to TRBJ1-2; 7 nucleotides align to TRBD1. This receptor was obtained from a man between 18 and 29 years old in good health. Some clones in this sample may be carry-over from other donors' samples. Sequenced sample: memory CD4+ T cells from PBMCs. Subset given: CD45RA-negative fraction. This CDR3 is CASRLDRTYGYTF. CDR3 in DNA: TGTGCCAGCAGACTGGACAGGACATATGGCTACACCTTC.